The 4 T cell receptor beta chains in this list originate from one sample, sequenced in a study of T cells in Graves' hyperthyroidism and ophthalmopathy. Amplification yielded TCR beta CDR3 regions, with RNA transcripts as the source. First-round RT-PCR targeting the TCR CDR3 was performed with the HTBI primer set. One entry per CDR3 protein, called by TCRdb with MiXCR from the multiplex PCR reads. The sample holds hundreds of thousands of distinct CDR3 sequences, roughly 15% seen once. The material sequenced was blood. These receptors were taken from a woman aged 18-35 years with Graves' hyperthyroidism.

There are many counts of this clonotype. CDR3: CASSLVREWHIQYF. CDR3 nucleotide sequence: TGTGCCAGCAGCTTAGTACGGGAGTGGCACATTCAGTACTTC. The V and J genes are TRBV7-2 and TRBJ2-4, with a possible D match to TRBD2 (6 bases). Germline CDR1 and CDR2: SGHTA and FQGNSA. V lost 1 base and J lost 8, with 12 bases in between. The CDR3 runs to 14 residues.

This clonotype was found many times. V is TRBV7-3 and J is TRBJ2-1, with 7 positions matching TRBD2. The CDR3 extends over 14 amino acids. Per germline, CDR1 SGHTA and CDR2 FQGTGA. Unmatched junction bases numbered 3, after V lost 3 bases and J lost 4 bases. The CDR3 bases are TGTGCCAGCAGCTTTCAGGGAGGGTACAATGAGCAGTTCTTC. This translates into CASSFQGGYNEQFF.

CDR3 DNA: TGTGCCAGCTCACCAAGGGGGCGGGACTACAATGAGCAGTTCTTC. It yields the protein CASSPRGRDYNEQFF. The rearrangement uses TRBV18 and TRBJ2-1; a possible D gene is TRBD1 (7 bases). Trimming removed 2 bases from V and 3 bases from J, with 11 bases in between. The CDR3 has 15 amino acids. Germline V CDR1 and CDR2: KGHSH, LQKENI.

This clonotype was observed at least ten times. This chain connects TRBV20-1 to TRBJ2-1; D assignment may be TRBD1 or TRBD2 (6 bases each). CDR1 and CDR2 (germline): DFQATT, SNEGSKA (reference sequence). The CDR3 totals 14 residues. The ends were cut back, 1 base at V and 2 bases at J, with 9 bases in the middle. Written as DNA, the CDR3 is TGCAGTGCTAGAGGCGGGACAACCTACAATGAGCAGTTCTTC. Amino acid sequence: CSARGGTTYNEQFF.